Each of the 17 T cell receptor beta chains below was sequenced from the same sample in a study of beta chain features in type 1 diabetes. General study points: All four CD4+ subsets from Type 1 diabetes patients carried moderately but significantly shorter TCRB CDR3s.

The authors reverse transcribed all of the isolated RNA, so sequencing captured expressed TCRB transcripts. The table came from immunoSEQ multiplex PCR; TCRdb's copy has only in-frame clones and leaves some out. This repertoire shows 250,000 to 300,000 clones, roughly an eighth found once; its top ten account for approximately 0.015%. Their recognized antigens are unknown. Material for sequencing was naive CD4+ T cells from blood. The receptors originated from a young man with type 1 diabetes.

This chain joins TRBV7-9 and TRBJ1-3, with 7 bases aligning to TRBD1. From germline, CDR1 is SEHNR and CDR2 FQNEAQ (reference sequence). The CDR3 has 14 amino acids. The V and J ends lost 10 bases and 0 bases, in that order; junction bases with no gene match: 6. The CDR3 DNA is TGTGCCATTCGACAGGGTAGCTCTGGAAACACCATATATTTT. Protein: CAIRQGSSGNTIYF.

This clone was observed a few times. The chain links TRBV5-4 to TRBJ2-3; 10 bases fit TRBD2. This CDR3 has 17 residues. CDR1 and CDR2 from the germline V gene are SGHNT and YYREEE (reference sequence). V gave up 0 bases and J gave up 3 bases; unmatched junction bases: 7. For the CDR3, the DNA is TGTGCCAGCAGCTTGGGTTCTAGCGGGAGCTTAACAGATACGCAGTATTTT. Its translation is CASSLGSSGSLTDTQYF.

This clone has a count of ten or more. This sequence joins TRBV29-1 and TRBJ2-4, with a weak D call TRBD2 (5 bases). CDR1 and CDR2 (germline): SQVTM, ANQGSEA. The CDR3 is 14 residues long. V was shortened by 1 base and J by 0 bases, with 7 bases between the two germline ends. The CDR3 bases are TGCAGCGTTGAAGGAGCGGCAGCCAAAAACATTCAGTACTTC. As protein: CSVEGAAAKNIQYF.

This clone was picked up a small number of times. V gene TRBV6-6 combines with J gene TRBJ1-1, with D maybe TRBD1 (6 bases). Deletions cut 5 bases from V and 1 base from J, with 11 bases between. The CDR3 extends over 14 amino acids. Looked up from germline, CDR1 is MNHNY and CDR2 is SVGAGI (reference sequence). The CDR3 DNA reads TGTGCCAGCAGTGAGCAGACAGGGAACACTGAAGCTTTCTTT. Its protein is CASSEQTGNTEAFF.

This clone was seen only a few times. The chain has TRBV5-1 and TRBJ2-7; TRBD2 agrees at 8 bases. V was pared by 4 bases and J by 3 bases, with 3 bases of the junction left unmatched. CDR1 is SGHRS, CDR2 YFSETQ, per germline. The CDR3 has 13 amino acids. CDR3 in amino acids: CASSIGTSYEQYF. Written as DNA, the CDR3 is TGCGCCAGCAGCATCGGGACTAGCTACGAGCAGTACTTC. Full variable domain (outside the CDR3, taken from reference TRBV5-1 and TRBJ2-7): KAGVTQTPRYLIKTRGQQVTLSCSPISGHRSVSWYQQTPGQGLQFLFEYFSETQRNKGNFPGRFSGRQFSNSRSEMNVSTLELGDSALYLCASSIGTSYEQYFGPGTRLTVT.

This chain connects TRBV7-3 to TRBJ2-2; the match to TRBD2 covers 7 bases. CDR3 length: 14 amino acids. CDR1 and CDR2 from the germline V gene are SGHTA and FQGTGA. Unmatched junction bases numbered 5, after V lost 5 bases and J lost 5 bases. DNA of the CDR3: TGTGCCAGCAGCCAGACTAGCAGGACCGGGGAGCTGTTTTTT. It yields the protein CASSQTSRTGELFF.

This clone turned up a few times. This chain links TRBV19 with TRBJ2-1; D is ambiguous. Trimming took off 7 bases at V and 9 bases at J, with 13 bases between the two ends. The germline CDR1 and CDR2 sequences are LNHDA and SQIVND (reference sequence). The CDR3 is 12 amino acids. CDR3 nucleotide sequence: TGTGCCAGTAAGATAGGAGTGGGTGAGCAGTTCTTC. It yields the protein CASKIGVGEQFF.

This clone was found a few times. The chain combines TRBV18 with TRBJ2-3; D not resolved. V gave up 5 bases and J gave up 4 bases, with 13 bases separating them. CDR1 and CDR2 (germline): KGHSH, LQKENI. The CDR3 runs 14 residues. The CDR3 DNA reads TGTGCCAGCTCATTCTACAGTGCCCCAGATACGCAGTATTTT. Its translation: CASSFYSAPDTQYF.

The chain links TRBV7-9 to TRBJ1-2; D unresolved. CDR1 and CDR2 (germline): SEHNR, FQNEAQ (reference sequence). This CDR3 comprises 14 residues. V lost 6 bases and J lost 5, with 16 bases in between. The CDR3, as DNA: TGTGCCAGCAGTTCAGCGTCCAGTGGATATGGCTACACCTTC. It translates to CASSSASSGYGYTF. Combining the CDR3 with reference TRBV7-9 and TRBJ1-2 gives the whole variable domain DTGVSQNPRHKITKRGQNVTFRCDPISEHNRLYWYRQTLGQGPEFLTYFQNEAQLEKSRLLSDRFSAERPKGSFSTLEIQRTEQGDSAMYLCASSSASSGYGYTFGSGTRLTVV.

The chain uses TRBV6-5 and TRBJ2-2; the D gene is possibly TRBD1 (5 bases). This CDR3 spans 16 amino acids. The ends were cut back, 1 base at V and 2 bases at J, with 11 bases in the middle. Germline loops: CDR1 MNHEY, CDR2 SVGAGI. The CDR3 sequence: CASSYWGRINTGELFF. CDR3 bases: TGTGCCAGCAGTTACTGGGGCCGGATAAACACCGGGGAGCTGTTTTTT.

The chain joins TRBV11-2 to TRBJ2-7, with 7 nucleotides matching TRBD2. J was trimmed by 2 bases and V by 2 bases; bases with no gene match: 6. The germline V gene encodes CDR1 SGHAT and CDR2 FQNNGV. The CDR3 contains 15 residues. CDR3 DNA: TGTGCCAGCAGCTTATCGGGCGGGAGCGCCTACGAGCAGTACTTC. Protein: CASSLSGGSAYEQYF.

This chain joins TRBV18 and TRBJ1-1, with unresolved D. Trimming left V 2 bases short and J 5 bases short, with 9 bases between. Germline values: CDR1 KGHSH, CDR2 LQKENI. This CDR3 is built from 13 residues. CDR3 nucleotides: TGTGCCAGCTCACCAATCGCCAGAACTGAAGCTTTCTTT. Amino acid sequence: CASSPIARTEAFF. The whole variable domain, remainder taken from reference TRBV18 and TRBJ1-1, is NAGVMQNPRHLVRRRGQEARLRCSPMKGHSHVYWYRQLPEEGLKFMVYLQKENIIDESGMPKERFSAEFPKEGPSILRIQQVVRGDSAAYFCASSPIARTEAFFGQGTRLTVV.

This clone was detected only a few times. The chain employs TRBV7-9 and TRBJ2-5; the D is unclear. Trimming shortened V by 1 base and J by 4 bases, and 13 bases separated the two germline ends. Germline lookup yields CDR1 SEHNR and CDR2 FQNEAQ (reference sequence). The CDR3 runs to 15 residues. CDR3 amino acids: CASSLGSQMPETQYF. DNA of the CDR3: TGTGCCAGCAGCTTAGGGTCTCAGATGCCAGAGACCCAGTACTTC.

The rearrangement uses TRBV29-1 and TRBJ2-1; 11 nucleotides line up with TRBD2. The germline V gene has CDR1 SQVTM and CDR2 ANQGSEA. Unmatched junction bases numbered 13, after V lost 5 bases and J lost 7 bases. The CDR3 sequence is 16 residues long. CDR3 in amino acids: CSVSTSGSSVLNEQFF. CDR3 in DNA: TGCAGCGTTAGCACTAGCGGGAGCAGTGTATTGAATGAGCAGTTCTTC.

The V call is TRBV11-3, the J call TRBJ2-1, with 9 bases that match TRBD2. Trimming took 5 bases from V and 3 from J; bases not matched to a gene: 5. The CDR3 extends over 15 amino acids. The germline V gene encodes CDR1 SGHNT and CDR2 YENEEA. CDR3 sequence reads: CASSKSGRFYNEQFF. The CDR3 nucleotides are TGTGCCAGCAGCAAGAGCGGGAGGTTCTACAATGAGCAGTTCTTC.

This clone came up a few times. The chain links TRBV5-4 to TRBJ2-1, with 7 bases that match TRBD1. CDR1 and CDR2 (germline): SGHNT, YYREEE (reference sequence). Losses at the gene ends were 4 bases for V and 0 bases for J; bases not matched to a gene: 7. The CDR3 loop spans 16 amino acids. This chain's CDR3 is CASSLGTASSYNEQFF. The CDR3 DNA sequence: TGTGCCAGCAGCCTGGGGACAGCAAGCTCCTACAATGAGCAGTTCTTC. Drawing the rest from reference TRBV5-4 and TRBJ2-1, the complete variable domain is ETGVTQSPTHLIKTRGQQVTLRCSSQSGHNTVSWYQQALGQGPQFIFQYYREEENGRGNFPPRFSGLQFPNYSSELNVNALELDDSALYLCASSLGTASSYNEQFFGPGTRLTVL.

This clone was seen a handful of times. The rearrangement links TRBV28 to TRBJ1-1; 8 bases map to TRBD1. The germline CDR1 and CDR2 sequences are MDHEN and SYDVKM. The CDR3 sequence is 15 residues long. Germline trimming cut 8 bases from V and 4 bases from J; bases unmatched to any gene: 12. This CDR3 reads CASVKTQGGSTEAFF. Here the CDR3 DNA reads TGTGCCAGCGTTAAGACACAGGGGGGATCCACTGAAGCTTTCTTT. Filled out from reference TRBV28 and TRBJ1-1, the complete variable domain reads DVKVTQSSRYLVKRTGEKVFLECVQDMDHENMFWYRQDPGLGLRLIYFSYDVKMKEKGDIPEGYSVSREKKERFSLILESASTNQTSMYLCASVKTQGGSTEAFFGQGTRLTVV.